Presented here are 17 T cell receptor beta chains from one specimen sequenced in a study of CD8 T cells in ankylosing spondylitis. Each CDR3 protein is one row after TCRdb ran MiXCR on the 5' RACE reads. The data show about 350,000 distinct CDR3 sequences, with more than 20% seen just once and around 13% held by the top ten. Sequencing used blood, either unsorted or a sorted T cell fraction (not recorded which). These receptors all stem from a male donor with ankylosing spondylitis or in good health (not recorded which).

CDR3 loop: CASSPGVAGDQETQYF. CDR3 sequence (DNA): TGCGCCAGCAGCCCTGGGGTAGCGGGGGATCAAGAGACCCAGTACTTC. The V gene is TRBV4-1, the J gene TRBJ2-5, with 9 bases fitting TRBD2. Trimming removed 4 bases from V and 2 bases from J; junction bases left unmatched: 8. From germline, CDR1 is MGHRA and CDR2 YSYEKL. The CDR3 length is 16 residues.

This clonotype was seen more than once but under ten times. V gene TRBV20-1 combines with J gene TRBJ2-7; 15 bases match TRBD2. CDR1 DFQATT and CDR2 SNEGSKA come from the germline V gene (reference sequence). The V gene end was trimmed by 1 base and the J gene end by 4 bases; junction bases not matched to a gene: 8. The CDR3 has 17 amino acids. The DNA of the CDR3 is TGCAGTGCTAGAGCCGATGGACTAGCGGGGGGGCCATACGAGCAGTACTTC. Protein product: CSARADGLAGGPYEQYF.

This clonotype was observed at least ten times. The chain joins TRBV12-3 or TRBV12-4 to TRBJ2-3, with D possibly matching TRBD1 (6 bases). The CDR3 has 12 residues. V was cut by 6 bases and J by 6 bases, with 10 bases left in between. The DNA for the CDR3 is TGTGCCAGCAGCACCCAGGGGGATACGCAGTATTTT. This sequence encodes CASSTQGDTQYF.

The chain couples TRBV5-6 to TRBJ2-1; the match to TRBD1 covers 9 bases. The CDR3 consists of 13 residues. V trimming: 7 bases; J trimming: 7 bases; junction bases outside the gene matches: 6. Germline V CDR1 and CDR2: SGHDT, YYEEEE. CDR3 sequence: CASARQGGNEQFF. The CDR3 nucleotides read TGTGCCAGCGCGCGACAGGGGGGTAATGAGCAGTTCTTC.

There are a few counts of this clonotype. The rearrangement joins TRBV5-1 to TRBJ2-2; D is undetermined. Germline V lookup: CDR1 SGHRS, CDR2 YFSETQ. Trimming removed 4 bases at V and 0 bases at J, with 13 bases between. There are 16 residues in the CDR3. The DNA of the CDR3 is TGCGCCAGCAGCCCATTCCCCACTTCGAACACCGGGGAGCTGTTTTTT. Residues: CASSPFPTSNTGELFF.

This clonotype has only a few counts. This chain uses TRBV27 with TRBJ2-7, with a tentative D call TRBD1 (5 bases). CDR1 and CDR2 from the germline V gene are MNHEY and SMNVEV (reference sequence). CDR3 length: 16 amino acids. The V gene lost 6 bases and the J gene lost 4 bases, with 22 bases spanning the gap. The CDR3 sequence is CASSDILGRGIYEQYF. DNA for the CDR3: TGTGCCAGCAGCGACATACTGGGGCGCGGTATTTACGAGCAGTACTTC.

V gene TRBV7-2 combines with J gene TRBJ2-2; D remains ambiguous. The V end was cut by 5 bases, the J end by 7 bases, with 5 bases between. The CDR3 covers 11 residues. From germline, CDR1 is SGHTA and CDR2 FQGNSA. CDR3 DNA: TGTGCCAGCAGCATCAACGGGGAGCTGTTTTTT. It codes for CASSINGELFF.

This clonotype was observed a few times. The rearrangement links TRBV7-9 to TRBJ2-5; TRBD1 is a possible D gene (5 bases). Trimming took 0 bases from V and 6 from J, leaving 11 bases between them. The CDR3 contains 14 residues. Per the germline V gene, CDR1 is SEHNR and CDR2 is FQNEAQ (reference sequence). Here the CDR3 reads CASSLARARKTQYF. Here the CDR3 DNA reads TGTGCCAGCAGCTTAGCCAGGGCAAGAAAGACCCAGTACTTC.

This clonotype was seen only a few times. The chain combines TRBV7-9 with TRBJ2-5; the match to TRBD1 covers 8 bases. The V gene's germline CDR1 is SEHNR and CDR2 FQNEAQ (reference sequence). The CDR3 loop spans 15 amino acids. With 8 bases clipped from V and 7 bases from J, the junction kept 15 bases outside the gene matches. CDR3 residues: CASGDRGVAQWTQYF. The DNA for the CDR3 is TGTGCCAGCGGAGACAGGGGAGTAGCGCAATGGACCCAGTACTTC. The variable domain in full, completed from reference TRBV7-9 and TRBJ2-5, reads DTGVSQNPRHKITKRGQNVTFRCDPISEHNRLYWYRQTLGQGPEFLTYFQNEAQLEKSRLLSDRFSAERPKGSFSTLEIQRTEQGDSAMYLCASGDRGVAQWTQYFGPGTRLLVL.

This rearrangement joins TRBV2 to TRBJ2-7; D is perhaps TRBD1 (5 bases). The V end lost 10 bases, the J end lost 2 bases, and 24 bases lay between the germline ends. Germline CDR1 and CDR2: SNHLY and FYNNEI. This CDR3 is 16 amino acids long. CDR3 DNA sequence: TGTGCCAACACCCAAATAGGGGCCACGGAACCCTACGAGCAGTACTTC. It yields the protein CANTQIGATEPYEQYF.

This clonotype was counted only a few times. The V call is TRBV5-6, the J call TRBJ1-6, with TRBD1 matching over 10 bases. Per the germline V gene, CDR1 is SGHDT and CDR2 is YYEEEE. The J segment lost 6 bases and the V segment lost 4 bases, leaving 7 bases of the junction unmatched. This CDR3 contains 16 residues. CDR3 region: CASSTTGQGINSPLHF. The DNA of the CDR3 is TGTGCCAGCAGCACGACGGGACAGGGGATTAATTCACCCCTCCACTTT.

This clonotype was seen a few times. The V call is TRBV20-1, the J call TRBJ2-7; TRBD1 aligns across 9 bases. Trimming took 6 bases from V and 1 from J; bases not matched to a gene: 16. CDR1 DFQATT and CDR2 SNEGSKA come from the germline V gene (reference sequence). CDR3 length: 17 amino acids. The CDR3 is CSADPWGRDRVSYEQYF. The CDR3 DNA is TGCAGTGCAGACCCCTGGGGCCGGGACAGGGTGTCCTACGAGCAGTACTTC.

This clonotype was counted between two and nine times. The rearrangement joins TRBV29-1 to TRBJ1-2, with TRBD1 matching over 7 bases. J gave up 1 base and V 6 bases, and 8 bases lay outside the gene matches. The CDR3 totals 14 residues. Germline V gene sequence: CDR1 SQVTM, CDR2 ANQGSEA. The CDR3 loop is CSVRATGVNYGYTF. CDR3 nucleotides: TGCAGCGTGCGCGCTACAGGGGTTAACTATGGCTACACCTTC.

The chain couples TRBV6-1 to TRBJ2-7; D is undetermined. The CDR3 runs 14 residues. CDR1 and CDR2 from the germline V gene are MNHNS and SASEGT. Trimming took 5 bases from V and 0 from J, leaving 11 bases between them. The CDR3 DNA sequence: TGTGCCAGCAGTCCCATGGCAAACTCCTACGAGCAGTACTTC. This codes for CASSPMANSYEQYF.

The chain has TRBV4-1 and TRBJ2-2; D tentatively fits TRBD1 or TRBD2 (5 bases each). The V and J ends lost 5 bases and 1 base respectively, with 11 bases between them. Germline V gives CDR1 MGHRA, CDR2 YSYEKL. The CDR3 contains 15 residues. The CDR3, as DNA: TGCGCCAGCAGCATGGGGACGGAGAACACCGGGGAGCTGTTTTTT. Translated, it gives CASSMGTENTGELFF.

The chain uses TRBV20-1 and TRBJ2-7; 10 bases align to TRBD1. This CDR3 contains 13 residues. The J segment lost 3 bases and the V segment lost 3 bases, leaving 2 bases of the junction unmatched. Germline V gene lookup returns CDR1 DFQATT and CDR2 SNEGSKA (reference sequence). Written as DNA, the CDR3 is TGCAGTGCTAGGGGGACAGGGGTCTACGAGCAGTACTTC. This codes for CSARGTGVYEQYF.

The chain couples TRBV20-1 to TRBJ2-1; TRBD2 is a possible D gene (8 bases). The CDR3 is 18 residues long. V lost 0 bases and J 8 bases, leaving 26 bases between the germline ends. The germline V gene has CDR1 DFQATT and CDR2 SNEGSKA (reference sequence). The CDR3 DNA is TGCAGTGCTAGAGATAATCAGGGGGTAGCGGGGCGCCAGGATGAGCAGTTCTTC. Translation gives CSARDNQGVAGRQDEQFF.